These T cell receptor beta chains were read from a single sample in a study of blood T cells in healthy people across ages. TCRdb ran MiXCR on the 5' RACE reads and lists one entry per CDR3 protein. The sample lists approximately 2,000,000 distinct CDR3 sequences, roughly two fifths seen once, with 20% to 25% in the top ten. The source material was blood. All receptors derive from a human donor in good health. CDR3s include the opening cysteine and the closing phenylalanine or tryptophan. The order of the fields is clone size, J gene, D gene, V gene, CDR3 protein, CDR3 DNA. A D gene is named only where the DNA matches it firmly. Size tells how often a clone was seen (once, few, many) or the class of an expanded clone, and some rows leave it out.

few,TRBJ1-2,-,TRBV12-3/TRBV12-4,CASSFEFDNPYGYTF,TGTGCCAGCAGTTTTGAATTTGACAATCCCTATGGCTACACCTTC
-,TRBJ1-1,-,TRBV7-2,CASSLAGDLNTEAFF,TGTGCCAGCAGCTTAGCAGGGGACTTGAACACTGAAGCTTTCTTT
few,TRBJ2-7,-,TRBV20-1,CSARVGGHEYEQYF,TGCAGTGCTAGAGTAGGGGGACACGAATACGAGCAGTACTTC
-,TRBJ2-1,TRBD1,TRBV20-1,CSAISRTGWNEQFF,TGCAGTGCTATATCACGGACAGGGTGGAATGAGCAGTTCTTC
-,TRBJ1-5,-,TRBV12-3/TRBV12-4,CANSFSSETQPQHF,TGTGCCAACAGTTTTAGCAGCGAGACGCAGCCCCAGCATTTT
few,TRBJ2-7,-,TRBV27,CASSLGAGSSLYEQYF,TGTGCCAGCAGCCTAGGAGCAGGATCCTCCCTCTACGAGCAGTACTTC
-,TRBJ2-5,-,TRBV28,CAGSLGYQETQYF,TGTGCCGGCAGTTTAGGCTACCAAGAGACCCAGTACTTC
many,TRBJ1-2,-,TRBV29-1,CSVIAGYGYTF,TGCAGCGTTATCGCGGGGTATGGCTACACCTTC
-,TRBJ2-5,TRBD2,TRBV20-1,CSAQTSGRAETQYF,TGCAGTGCGCAGACTAGCGGGAGGGCGGAGACCCAGTACTTC
few,TRBJ2-5,-,TRBV29-1,CSVDWGKETQYF,TGCAGCGTTGATTGGGGGAAAGAGACCCAGTACTTC
-,TRBJ2-4,-,TRBV7-9,CASSSRTWRAKNIQYF,TGTGCCAGCAGCTCCCGGACGTGGCGGGCCAAAAACATTCAGTACTTC
-,TRBJ2-7,TRBD1,TRBV7-9,CASSQIRTGAATPYEQYF,TGTGCCAGCAGCCAAATCCGAACAGGGGCCGCAACACCCTACGAGCAGTACTTC
-,TRBJ2-5,-,TRBV7-2,CASSLIGGAPGTQYF,TGTGCCAGCAGCTTAATCGGCGGTGCCCCTGGGACCCAGTACTTC
-,TRBJ2-7,-,TRBV5-5,CASRNGPTYEQYF,TGTGCCAGCAGAAACGGACCCACCTACGAGCAGTACTTC
-,TRBJ1-5,TRBD1,TRBV20-1,CSARRGQYNQPQHF,TGCAGTGCTCGCAGGGGGCAGTATAATCAGCCCCAGCATTTT